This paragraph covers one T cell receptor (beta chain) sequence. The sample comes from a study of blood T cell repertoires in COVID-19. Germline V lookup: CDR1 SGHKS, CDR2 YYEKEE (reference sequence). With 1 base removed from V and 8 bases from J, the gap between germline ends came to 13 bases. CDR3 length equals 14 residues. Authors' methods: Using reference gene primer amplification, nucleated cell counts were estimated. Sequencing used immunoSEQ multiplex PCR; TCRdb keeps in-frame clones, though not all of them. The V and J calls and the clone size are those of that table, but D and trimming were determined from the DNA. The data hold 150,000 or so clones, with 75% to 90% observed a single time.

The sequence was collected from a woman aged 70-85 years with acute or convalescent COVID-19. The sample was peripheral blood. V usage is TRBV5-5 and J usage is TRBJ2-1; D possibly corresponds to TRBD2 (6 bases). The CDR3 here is CASSLTLATHEQFF. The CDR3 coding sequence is TGTGCCAGCAGCTTGACTCTAGCGACCCATGAGCAGTTCTTC.